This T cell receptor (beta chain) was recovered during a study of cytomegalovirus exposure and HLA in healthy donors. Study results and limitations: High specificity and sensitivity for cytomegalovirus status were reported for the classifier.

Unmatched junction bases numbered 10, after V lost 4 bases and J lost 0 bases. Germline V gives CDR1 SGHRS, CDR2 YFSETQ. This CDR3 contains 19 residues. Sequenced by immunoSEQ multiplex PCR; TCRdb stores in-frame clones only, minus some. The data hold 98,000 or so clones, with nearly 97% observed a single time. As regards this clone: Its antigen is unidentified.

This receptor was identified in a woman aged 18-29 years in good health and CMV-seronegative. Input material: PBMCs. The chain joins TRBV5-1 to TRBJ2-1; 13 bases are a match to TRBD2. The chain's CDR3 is CASSPIGTSGVSSYNEQFF. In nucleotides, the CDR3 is TGCGCCAGCAGCCCGATCGGGACTAGCGGGGTTAGCTCCTACAATGAGCAGTTCTTC.